Below, 14 T cell receptor beta chains from the same sample are listed, as sequenced in a study of T-cell reconstitution after alpha-beta-depleted transplantation in children. Preparation of the TCRbeta library involved a method that used unique molecular identifiers. One entry per CDR3 protein results from TCRdb running MiXCR on the PCR reads. The sample carries fewer than 750,000 distinct CDR3 sequences, 27% recorded once. The input for sequencing was PBMCs, taken before TCRalphabeta/CD19-depleted stem cell transplant. The source is a boy younger than two with Wiskott-Aldrich syndrome, due to receive a stem cell transplant.

This clonotype came up a few times. The rearrangement links TRBV27 to TRBJ2-6; D possibly corresponds to TRBD1 (6 bases). Germline V gives CDR1 MNHEY, CDR2 SMNVEV (reference sequence). There are 17 residues in the CDR3. V was trimmed by 5 bases and J by 0 bases, leaving 14 bases between them. The CDR3 bases are TGTGCCAGCAGTGCCCGGGACACCCTCTCTGGGGCCAACGTCCTGACTTTC. Residues: CASSARDTLSGANVLTF.

The chain employs TRBV12-3 or TRBV12-4 and TRBJ2-1, with 7 bases matching TRBD2. V trimming: 3 bases; J trimming: 12 bases; junction bases outside the gene matches: 2. The length of the CDR3 is 11 residues. CDR3: CASSFGGRQFF. DNA of the CDR3: TGTGCCAGCAGTTTTGGCGGGAGGCAGTTCTTC.

This clonotype occurred a few times. This sequence joins TRBV12-3 or TRBV12-4 and TRBJ2-2; the match to TRBD2 covers 7 bases. The CDR3 is 16 residues long. V shed 5 bases, J shed 0 bases, and the junction held 6 bases outside the gene matches. The CDR3 spells CASSVVLAANTGELFF. CDR3 DNA: TGTGCCAGCAGTGTTGTTCTAGCGGCGAACACCGGGGAGCTGTTTTTT.

J is TRBJ2-7 and V is TRBV27, with TRBD2 as a possible D gene (6 bases). Germline assignment: CDR1 MNHEY and CDR2 SMNVEV (reference sequence). The ends were cut back, 5 bases at V and 2 bases at J, with 19 bases in the middle. The CDR3 is made up of 16 amino acids. The CDR3 nucleotides read TGTGCCAGCAGTCCCAGACCGCTAGCGAAACCCTACGAGCAGTACTTC. Encoded protein: CASSPRPLAKPYEQYF.

This clonotype was counted many times. The gene calls are TRBV5-1 and TRBJ2-3, with D tentatively TRBD2 (6 bases). Germline V gives CDR1 SGHRS, CDR2 YFSETQ. The germline V and J ends were trimmed by 0 bases and 6 bases, with 11 bases remaining between them. The CDR3 is made up of 14 amino acids. The CDR3 sequence: CASSLEGGEDTQYF. The DNA for the CDR3 is TGCGCCAGCAGCTTGGAAGGAGGGGAGGATACGCAGTATTTT.

The chain joins TRBV5-1 to TRBJ2-1, with 11 nucleotides matching TRBD2. Germline CDR1 is SGHRS and CDR2 is YFSETQ. V was clipped by 0 bases and J by 8 bases; unmatched bases: 4. The CDR3 consists of 15 residues. CDR3 residues: CASSLDFSGRDEQFF. The CDR3 nucleotides read TGCGCCAGCAGCTTGGACTTTAGCGGGAGGGATGAGCAGTTCTTC.

This clonotype has more than one count but fewer than ten. The CDR3: CAISPTGEPTYEQYF. CDR3 in DNA: TGTGCCATCAGTCCAACAGGGGAGCCTACCTACGAGCAGTACTTC. The rearrangement uses TRBV10-3 and TRBJ2-7, with 7 nucleotides matching TRBD1. Germline V gene sequence: CDR1 ENHRY, CDR2 SYGVKD. The CDR3 runs to 15 residues. V lost 5 bases and J lost 2; bases outside the gene matches: 9.

The rearrangement uses TRBV7-2 and TRBJ1-1; D possibly corresponds to TRBD1 (6 bases). V lost 5 bases to trimming and J lost 8 bases, with 15 bases between them. The CDR3 is made up of 13 amino acids. Germline CDR1 and CDR2: SGHTA and FQGNSA. This CDR3 is CASSEPLGTEAFF. As DNA, the CDR3 is TGTGCCAGCAGCGAACCGCTTGGGACAGAAGCTTTCTTT.

This clonotype occurred a few times. The chain recombines TRBV20-1 with TRBJ1-2; 8 positions agree with TRBD1. This CDR3 spans 14 amino acids. CDR1 is DFQATT, CDR2 SNEGSKA, per germline (reference sequence). V shed 5 bases, J shed 1 base, and the junction held 6 bases outside the gene matches. In DNA, the CDR3 is TGCAGTGCTGGAAGGACAGGGCTTAACTATGGCTACACCTTC. Translated, it gives CSAGRTGLNYGYTF.

The V and J genes are TRBV11-2 and TRBJ2-1; D remains unclear. The V end lost 1 base, the J end lost 10 bases, and 8 bases lay between the germline ends. Germline V gene lookup returns CDR1 SGHAT and CDR2 FQNNGV. The CDR3 extends over 12 amino acids. The CDR3 DNA reads as TGTGCCAGCAGCTTAGGCTTCATCGAGCAGTTCTTC. Its protein product is CASSLGFIEQFF.

This chain connects TRBV6-5 to TRBJ1-2; D might be TRBD1 (5 bases). This CDR3 comprises 15 residues. V lost 2 bases and J 0 bases, leaving 10 bases between the germline ends. Germline lookup yields CDR1 MNHEY and CDR2 SVGAGI. CDR3 in DNA: TGTGCCAGCAGTTACCAGGACACTTCTAACTATGGCTACACCTTC. This translates into CASSYQDTSNYGYTF.

DNA of the CDR3: TGTGCCAGTAGTATCTCTGCGGGATCCCTCTCCTACAATGAGCAGTTCTTC. Translating it yields CASSISAGSLSYNEQFF. The chain uses TRBV19 and TRBJ2-1; weak D call: TRBD2 (6 bases). The germline CDR1 and CDR2 sequences are LNHDA and SQIVND (reference sequence). Trimming shortened V by 3 bases and J by 0 bases, and 15 bases separated the two germline ends. This CDR3 has 17 residues. Based on the CDR3 plus reference TRBV19 and TRBJ2-1, the full variable domain is DGGITQSPKYLFRKEGQNVTLSCEQNLNHDAMYWYRQDPGQGLRLIYYSQIVNDFQKGDIAEGYSVSREKKESFPLTVTSAQKNPTAFYLCASSISAGSLSYNEQFFGPGTRLTVL.

The V gene is TRBV12-3 or TRBV12-4, the J gene TRBJ1-1; D gene unclear. With 3 bases removed from V and 4 bases from J, the gap between germline ends came to 9 bases. The CDR3 totals 13 residues. CDR3 nucleotides: TGTGCCAGCAGTTTTGGACTCCCCACTGAAGCTTTCTTT. Protein product: CASSFGLPTEAFF.

Only a few counts were recorded for this clonotype. The genes are TRBV5-1 and TRBJ2-3; 10 bases are a match to TRBD2. CDR3 length: 17 residues. Germline CDR1 and CDR2: SGHRS and YFSETQ. V lost 0 bases to trimming and J lost 0 bases; unmatched junction nucleotides: 4. This CDR3 is CASSLAGLAVSTDTQYF. CDR3 nucleotide sequence: TGCGCCAGCAGCTTGGCCGGACTAGCGGTTAGCACAGATACGCAGTATTTT.